This T cell receptor (beta chain) was observed in a study of blood T cell repertoires in COVID-19. Measured with immunoSEQ multiplex PCR; TCRdb has only the in-frame clones, and not every one. The sample has under 350,000 clones; around nine tenths are singletons. This clone was detected only a few times. The CDR3 length is 13 residues. The germline V and J ends were trimmed by 0 bases and 9 bases, with 6 bases remaining between them. Germline-derived CDR1 and CDR2 are SEHNR and FQNEAQ (reference sequence). The chain uses TRBV7-9 and TRBJ1-6; D remains ambiguous. The sample was peripheral blood. The TCR comes from a woman aged 25 to 45 with COVID-19, enrolled during active disease. CDR3 in amino acids: CASSLAGGSPLHF. The CDR3 DNA follows: TGTGCCAGCAGCTTAGCTGGAGGTTCACCCCTCCACTTT.